A single sample gave rise to the 26 T cell receptor beta chains below, sequenced in a study of CD8 T cells in ankylosing spondylitis. TCRdb re-called the 5' RACE reads through MiXCR, storing one row per CDR3 protein. The profile shows over 130,000 distinct CDR3 sequences, around two fifths of them singletons. The sequenced sample consisted of synovial fluid, either unsorted or a sorted T cell fraction (not recorded which). The source is a male donor with ankylosing spondylitis.

V and J are TRBV20-1 and TRBJ1-5; D possibly corresponds to TRBD1 (6 bases). Trimming removed 3 bases at V and 9 bases at J, with 30 bases between. From germline, CDR1 is DFQATT and CDR2 SNEGSKA (reference sequence). The CDR3 covers 18 residues. CDR3 sequence: CSASMGAQKVPLLSPQHF. The CDR3 bases are TGCAGTGCTAGCATGGGGGCGCAAAAAGTCCCCTTGTTGTCGCCCCAGCATTTT.

The chain carries TRBV28 and TRBJ1-6, with 9 bases lining up with TRBD1. This CDR3 comprises 16 residues. With 0 bases clipped from V and 8 bases from J, the junction kept 5 bases outside the gene matches. The germline V gene encodes CDR1 MDHEN and CDR2 SYDVKM. CDR3 DNA: TGTGCCAGCAGTTTATGGACAGGGGGGCACGATTCACCCCTCCACTTT. It encodes CASSLWTGGHDSPLHF.

This clonotype was counted ten times or more. The V and J genes are TRBV2 and TRBJ1-2; weak D call: TRBD1 (6 bases). This CDR3 spans 14 amino acids. Germline lookup yields CDR1 SNHLY and CDR2 FYNNEI. V lost 1 base and J 3 bases, leaving 9 bases between the germline ends. The DNA of the CDR3 is TGTGCCAGCAGTGAAGAGGACAGCTACTATGGCTACACCTTC. Residues: CASSEEDSYYGYTF.

In its sample, this clonotype was seen a few times. The rearrangement joins TRBV5-1 to TRBJ2-2; D ambiguous. This CDR3 contains 11 residues. V was cut by 7 bases and J by 4 bases, with 5 bases left in between. Per the germline V gene, CDR1 is SGHRS and CDR2 is YFSETQ. CDR3: CASSITGELFF. The CDR3, as DNA: TGCGCCAGCTCCATCACCGGGGAGCTGTTTTTT.

This clonotype has just a few counts. The gene calls are TRBV24-1 and TRBJ2-1; no clear D gene. The CDR3 length is 11 residues. Germline CDR1 is KGHDR and CDR2 is SFDVKD. Trimming pared 6 bases from V and 8 bases from J, leaving 7 bases between. The CDR3 DNA sequence: TGTGCCACCAGTTACGCGGATGAGCAGTTCTTC. It encodes CATSYADEQFF.

Details on this clonotype: Germline is not matched at one junction end, which may reflect a read error. This chain uses TRBV11-2 with TRBJ2-2; TRBD2 might be the D (5 bases). Germline lookup yields CDR1 SGHAT and CDR2 FQNNGV. This CDR3 contains 18 residues. The CDR3 DNA reads as TGTGCCAGCAGCGTAGAAGAGGAGGCAGCTACACTCACCGGGGAGCTGTTTTTT. This sequence encodes CASSVEEEAATLTGELFF.

The J gene is TRBJ1-1, the V gene TRBV7-9; D possibly corresponds to TRBD1 (6 bases). CDR1 is SEHNR and CDR2 is FQNEAQ in the germline V gene (reference sequence). This CDR3 spans 13 amino acids. V shed 4 bases and J shed 5 bases, with 11 bases lying between them. CDR3 nucleotides: TGTGCCAGCAGCTCGATGGGGGCAACTGAAGCTTTCTTT. Protein: CASSSMGATEAFF.

V is TRBV3-1 and J is TRBJ2-7; 9 nucleotides align to TRBD2. This CDR3 has 14 residues. The germline V gene encodes CDR1 LGHDT and CDR2 YNNKEL (reference sequence). With 3 bases clipped from V and 4 bases from J, the junction kept 4 bases outside the gene matches. This chain's CDR3 is CASSHPSGVYEQYF. The CDR3 DNA is TGTGCCAGCAGCCACCCTAGCGGGGTATACGAGCAGTACTTC.

The chain links TRBV20-1 to TRBJ2-1; 10 bases align to TRBD2. This CDR3 comprises 12 residues. Germline V gene lookup returns CDR1 DFQATT and CDR2 SNEGSKA (reference sequence). Trimming took 5 bases from V and 9 from J; bases not matched to a gene: 4. This CDR3 is CSAVQREGEQFF. The CDR3 coding sequence is TGCAGTGCTGTCCAGCGGGAGGGTGAGCAGTTCTTC.

In this sample, this clonotype turned up once. This rearrangement joins TRBV6-2 or TRBV6-3 to TRBJ2-7, with 7 positions matching TRBD1. Losses at the gene ends were 9 bases for V and 3 bases for J; bases not matched to a gene: 8. This CDR3 is 13 amino acids long. Germline CDR1 and CDR2: MNHEY and SVGEGT. This CDR3 is CASSPGQYYEQYF. The CDR3 DNA sequence: TGTGCCAGTTCCCCGGGACAGTACTACGAGCAGTACTTC.

About this clonotype: Relative to the germline gene, one junction end is altered; a read error may explain this. V is TRBV7-7 and J is TRBJ2-3; 7 bases match TRBD2. Per germline, CDR1 SSHAT and CDR2 FNYEAQ (reference sequence). This CDR3 is built from 13 residues. CDR3 DNA: TGTGCTAGCAGCTTAGCACTAGCGGATACGCAGTATTTT. Translating gives CASSLALADTQYF.

The rearrangement links TRBV11-2 to TRBJ2-7; D possibly corresponds to TRBD1 (6 bases). The CDR3 consists of 16 residues. Deletions cut 2 bases from V and 2 bases from J, with 16 bases between. CDR1 SGHAT and CDR2 FQNNGV come from the germline V gene. The DNA for the CDR3 is TGTGCCAGCAGCTTATTGCGGACAGAACGTACCTACGAGCAGTACTTC. Protein product: CASSLLRTERTYEQYF.

This chain connects TRBV20-1 to TRBJ2-7; 8 bases agree with TRBD2. CDR1 and CDR2 (germline): DFQATT, SNEGSKA (reference sequence). The V and J ends lost 4 bases and 3 bases, in that order; junction bases with no gene match: 11. The CDR3 totals 15 residues. This CDR3 is CSAKLSSGSYYEQYF. The CDR3 DNA follows: TGCAGTGCTAAATTATCTAGCGGGTCCTACTACGAGCAGTACTTC.

This clonotype has ten or more counts. V and J are TRBV6-1 and TRBJ2-1, with 11 positions matching TRBD2. With V trimmed by 5 bases and J by 3 bases, 3 bases remained unmatched. Germline values: CDR1 MNHNS, CDR2 SASEGT. The CDR3 spans 15 residues. The CDR3 spells CASSKLAGDYNEQFF. CDR3 bases: TGTGCCAGCAGTAAACTAGCGGGGGACTACAATGAGCAGTTCTTC.

This clonotype was counted a few times. The chain carries TRBV7-8 and TRBJ2-7; TRBD2 agrees at 7 bases. V lost 3 bases, J lost 3 bases, and 8 bases stayed unmatched. Germline assignment: CDR1 SGHVS and CDR2 FQNEAQ. The CDR3 has 15 residues. The CDR3 nucleotides read TGTGCCAGCAGCTTCACTAGCGAGAATTTCTACGAGCAGTACTTC. Translation: CASSFTSENFYEQYF.

This chain links TRBV4-3 with TRBJ1-5; the D is unclear. V was pared by 0 bases and J by 2 bases, with 11 bases between. CDR1 is LGHNA, CDR2 YSLEER, per germline. The CDR3 loop spans 16 amino acids. Here the CDR3 DNA reads TGCGCCAGCAGCCAAGATAGGAGACGTGGCAATCAGCCCCAGCATTTT. Protein: CASSQDRRRGNQPQHF.

The chain uses TRBV4-3 and TRBJ1-5; D call uncertain. V was pared by 0 bases and J by 6 bases, with 12 bases between. Germline CDR1 reads LGHNA; CDR2 reads YSLEER. There are 15 residues in the CDR3. As DNA, the CDR3 is TGCGCCAGCAGCCAAGATCAAGGAGGTTGTCAGCCCCAGCATTTT. It is translated as CASSQDQGGCQPQHF.

This clonotype was observed a few times. This chain links TRBV4-1 with TRBJ2-3; D gene ambiguous. The V gene's germline CDR1 is MGHRA and CDR2 YSYEKL. V was cut by 1 base and J by 0 bases, with 14 bases left in between. The CDR3 is made up of 17 amino acids. The DNA of the CDR3 is TGCGCCAGCAGCCAAGTGCCGTACTACACTAGCACAGATACGCAGTATTTT. This encodes CASSQVPYYTSTDTQYF.

This clonotype was observed a handful of times. This chain links TRBV12-3 or TRBV12-4 with TRBJ1-1; the D is unclear. This CDR3 contains 13 residues. V lost 5 bases and J 1 base, leaving 8 bases between the germline ends. CDR3 sequence (DNA): TGTGCCAGCAGTACCCCCCAGAACACTGAAGCTTTCTTT. Protein sequence: CASSTPQNTEAFF.

This clonotype has ten or more counts. J is TRBJ2-1 and V is TRBV6-2 or TRBV6-3; the D is unclear. Germline values: CDR1 MNHEY, CDR2 SVGEGT. Trimming removed 2 bases from V and 6 bases from J, with 5 bases in between. This CDR3 has 12 residues. The CDR3 is CASSYPLNEQFF. CDR3 DNA sequence: TGTGCCAGCAGTTACCCCCTCAATGAGCAGTTCTTC.

This clonotype was seen a few times. The genes are TRBV4-2 and TRBJ2-1; TRBD2 matches at 8 bases. The CDR3 has 15 residues. Germline V gives CDR1 LGHNA, CDR2 YNFKEQ. V was pared by 4 bases and J by 8 bases, with 10 bases of the junction left unmatched. The CDR3 DNA follows: TGTGCCAGCAGCCTTAAGCGGGAGCCAACCGATGAGCAGTTCTTC. Translation gives CASSLKREPTDEQFF.

This clonotype was counted a few times. The rearrangement uses TRBV4-2 and TRBJ2-6; weak D call: TRBD2 (6 bases). The V end lost 5 bases, the J end lost 0 bases, and 11 bases lay between the germline ends. This CDR3 is built from 16 residues. The germline gives CDR1 LGHNA, CDR2 YNFKEQ. Written as DNA, the CDR3 is TGTGCCAGCAGCGGTCGGGGGAGCTCTGGGGCCAACGTCCTGACTTTC. Its translation is CASSGRGSSGANVLTF.

This clonotype was counted ten times or more. This chain uses TRBV13 with TRBJ2-7, with D possibly TRBD1 on 5 matching bases. V shed 5 bases and J shed 1 base, with 18 bases lying between them. The CDR3 covers 16 residues. CDR1 PRHDT and CDR2 FYEKMQ come from the germline V gene (reference sequence). The DNA of the CDR3 is TGTGCCAGCAGCCCCCAGGGCCTTACCCAATCCTACGAGCAGTACTTC. Translation gives CASSPQGLTQSYEQYF.

This clonotype came up a few times. The chain carries TRBV5-1 and TRBJ1-1, with 12 bases identical to TRBD1. The CDR3 has 16 residues. The germline gives CDR1 SGHRS, CDR2 YFSETQ. V lost 0 bases and J lost 10; bases outside the gene matches: 10. The CDR3 reads CASSLARWDRGLSAFF. The CDR3 DNA sequence: TGCGCCAGCAGCTTGGCCCGATGGGACAGGGGGCTTTCAGCTTTCTTT.

The chain has TRBV3-1 and TRBJ2-3, with D possibly TRBD1 on 6 matching bases. There are 15 residues in the CDR3. Germline-derived CDR1 and CDR2 are LGHDT and YNNKEL (reference sequence). The V gene lost 5 bases and the J gene lost 2 bases, with 14 bases spanning the gap. CDR3 coding DNA: TGTGCCAGCAGCTCAGGACAGTTTACCACAGATACGCAGTATTTT. Translating gives CASSSGQFTTDTQYF.

There are many counts of this clonotype. The V call is TRBV3-1, the J call TRBJ2-2; D perhaps matches TRBD2 (6 bases). Germline values: CDR1 LGHDT, CDR2 YNNKEL (reference sequence). CDR3 size: 16 residues. Trimming took 1 base from V and 4 from J, leaving 13 bases between them. As DNA, the CDR3 is TGTGCCAGCAGCCAAGTACGGGAGATGGGCACCGGGGAGCTGTTTTTT. It codes for CASSQVREMGTGELFF.